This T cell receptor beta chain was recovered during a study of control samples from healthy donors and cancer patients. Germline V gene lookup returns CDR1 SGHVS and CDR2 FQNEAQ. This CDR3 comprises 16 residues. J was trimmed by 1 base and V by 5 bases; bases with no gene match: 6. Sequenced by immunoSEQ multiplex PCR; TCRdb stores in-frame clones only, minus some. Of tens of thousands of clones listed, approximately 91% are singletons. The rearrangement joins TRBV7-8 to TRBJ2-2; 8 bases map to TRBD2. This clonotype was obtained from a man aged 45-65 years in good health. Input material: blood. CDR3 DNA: TGTGCCAGCAGCGGCGGGGGGCCACGGAACACCGGGGAGCTGTTTTTT. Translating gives CASSGGGPRNTGELFF.